These 29 T cell receptor beta chains came from one sample sequenced in a study of blood T cell repertoires in COVID-19 (dated by TCRdb to the early 2020s). The library was made by the immunoSEQ multiplex PCR assay. The table was pulled from immuneACCESS by TCRdb, which kept in-frame rearrangements only. Such tables lose some clones; where checked, under half of the loss comes from unresolved V genes, and the rest has no known cause. The sample table lists around 210,000 clones, over 60% of them with a count of one. In total, the top ten clones hold 5.5% of the sample. Sequenced material: peripheral blood. The source is a woman in her 70s with acute or convalescent COVID-19.

The rearrangement links TRBV10-3 to TRBJ1-2; a weak D match, TRBD1 (6 bases). The germline gives CDR1 ENHRY, CDR2 SYGVKD. The CDR3 covers 14 residues. V gave up 4 bases and J gave up 6 bases, with 15 bases separating them. The CDR3 sequence is CAISVENRGNGYTF. The CDR3 DNA reads TGTGCCATCAGTGTTGAGAATAGGGGGAATGGCTACACCTTC.

The chain uses TRBV28 and TRBJ2-7; possibly TRBD2 for D (5 bases). Trimming removed 2 bases from V and 3 bases from J, with 14 bases in between. The germline CDR1 and CDR2 sequences are MDHEN and SYDVKM. The CDR3 consists of 15 residues. DNA of the CDR3: TGTGCCAGCAGTTTAAGCGGTTTATCTAACTACGAGCAGTACTTC. This translates into CASSLSGLSNYEQYF.

The V gene is TRBV24-1, the J gene TRBJ1-3; TRBD1 might be the D (6 bases). Germline values: CDR1 KGHDR, CDR2 SFDVKD. Trimming left V 4 bases short and J 2 bases short, with 14 bases between. There are 16 residues in the CDR3. CDR3 DNA: TGTGCCACCAGTGAAGGGGGGGAGAGCCCTGGAAACACCATATATTTT. This sequence encodes CATSEGGESPGNTIYF.

The chain uses TRBV10-2 and TRBJ1-3; weak D call: TRBD1 (6 bases). Trimming left V 8 bases short and J 0 bases short, with 11 bases between. This CDR3 is built from 14 residues. CDR1 and CDR2 (germline): WSHSY, SAAADI. The CDR3 nucleotides read TGCGCCAGCTTGGGACACCTCTCTGGAAACACCATATATTTT. This encodes CASLGHLSGNTIYF.

V is TRBV16 and J is TRBJ2-3; 7 bases line up with TRBD1. V was pared by 6 bases and J by 4 bases, with 7 bases of the junction left unmatched. CDR1 KGHSY and CDR2 FQNENV come from the germline V gene. The CDR3 runs 14 residues. CDR3 sequence (DNA): TGTGCCAGCAGACAAGACAGGGTACCAGATACGCAGTATTTT. Its translation: CASRQDRVPDTQYF. Filled out from reference TRBV16 and TRBJ2-3, the complete variable domain reads GEEVAQTPKHLVRGEGQKAKLYCAPIKGHSYVFWYQQVLKNEFKFLISFQNENVFDETGMPKERFSAKCLPNSPCSLEIQATKLEDSAVYFCASRQDRVPDTQYFGPGTRLTVL.

V is TRBV5-1 and J is TRBJ2-7; D might be TRBD1 (6 bases). Germline V CDR1 and CDR2: SGHRS, YFSETQ. V was pared by 4 bases and J by 3 bases, with 17 bases between. CDR3 length: 15 amino acids. For the CDR3, the DNA is TGCGCCAGCAGCGTCGGCCGGGACAAGAACTACGAGCAGTACTTC. This translates into CASSVGRDKNYEQYF.

This chain links TRBV10-2 with TRBJ2-4; perhaps TRBD2 as D (5 bases). Per the germline V gene, CDR1 is WSHSY and CDR2 is SAAADI. The CDR3 spans 12 residues. The V end lost 7 bases, the J end lost 6 bases, and 10 bases lay between the germline ends. CDR3 sequence reads: CASTDLGNIQYF. CDR3 nucleotide sequence: TGCGCCAGCACGGACTTGGGAAACATTCAGTACTTC.

As regards this clone: Other DNA sequences from this sample encode an identical CDR3 as well. CDR3 sequence (DNA): TGCGCCAGCAGCTTGGGCGGGCTAGGGGAAAAACTGTTTTTT. Protein sequence: CASSLGGLGEKLFF. The chain joins TRBV5-1 to TRBJ1-4; D gene unclear. Trimming took off 0 bases at V and 8 bases at J, with 11 bases between the two ends. This CDR3 has 14 residues. CDR1 is SGHRS, CDR2 YFSETQ, per germline.

The chain uses TRBV5-5 and TRBJ2-3; 11 bases fit TRBD2. The ends lost 3 bases at V and 3 bases at J; junction bases unmatched: 6. The length of the CDR3 is 16 residues. CDR1 and CDR2 from the germline V gene are SGHKS and YYEKEE (reference sequence). The CDR3 bases are TGTGCCAGCAGCTCGAAACTAGCGGGAGTAACAGATACGCAGTATTTT. Amino acids: CASSSKLAGVTDTQYF.

This clone was counted a few times. The rearrangement links TRBV5-1 to TRBJ1-2, with 9 bases identical to TRBD1. Losses at the gene ends were 0 bases for V and 7 bases for J; bases not matched to a gene: 4. CDR3 size: 14 residues. Germline CDR1 SGHRS, CDR2 YFSETQ. CDR3 bases: TGCGCCAGCAGCTTGGAAGGGACAGGGTTTGGCTACACCTTC. As protein: CASSLEGTGFGYTF.

The rearrangement joins TRBV5-4 to TRBJ2-7; 7 nucleotides align to TRBD1. Trimming at V came to 1 base and at J to 1 base, leaving 8 bases not matched to a gene. The germline CDR1 and CDR2 sequences are SGHNT and YYREEE (reference sequence). The CDR3 sequence is 16 residues long. CDR3 sequence: CASSLRFVQGSYEQYF. As DNA, the CDR3 is TGTGCCAGCAGCTTGAGGTTCGTACAGGGGTCCTACGAGCAGTACTTC.

The chain has TRBV7-9 and TRBJ1-5, with 8 positions matching TRBD1. This CDR3 comprises 14 residues. Per the germline V gene, CDR1 is SEHNR and CDR2 is FQNEAQ (reference sequence). V lost 5 bases to trimming and J lost 5 bases; unmatched junction nucleotides: 5. CDR3 nucleotide sequence: TGTGCCAGCAGCAGGGACAGGCCTGATCAGCCCCAGCATTTT. The encoded protein is CASSRDRPDQPQHF.

The rearrangement links TRBV2 to TRBJ1-5; D is unclear. CDR1 is SNHLY and CDR2 is FYNNEI in the germline V gene. With 6 bases removed from V and 5 bases from J, the gap between germline ends came to 14 bases. The CDR3 runs to 14 residues. Here the CDR3 reads CASREEGGDQPQHF. Written as DNA, the CDR3 is TGTGCCAGCAGGGAGGAGGGTGGCGATCAGCCCCAGCATTTT.

The V and J genes are TRBV18 and TRBJ2-1; 7 bases agree with TRBD1. Germline V gene sequence: CDR1 KGHSH, CDR2 LQKENI. V was pared by 5 bases and J by 2 bases, with 6 bases of the junction left unmatched. This CDR3 has 15 amino acids. Written as DNA, the CDR3 is TGTGCCAGCTCAACCGGGACAGCGACCTACAATGAGCAGTTCTTC. Translated, it gives CASSTGTATYNEQFF.

This sequence joins TRBV7-9 and TRBJ2-1; TRBD2 agrees at 10 bases. The V and J ends lost 7 bases and 10 bases, in that order; junction bases with no gene match: 7. Germline-derived CDR1 and CDR2 are SEHNR and FQNEAQ (reference sequence). The CDR3 runs to 13 residues. The CDR3 spells CASTSGRAGEQFF. The CDR3 coding sequence is TGTGCCAGCACCAGCGGGAGGGCCGGGGAGCAGTTCTTC.

The gene calls are TRBV10-1 and TRBJ1-5, with 9 nucleotides matching TRBD1. The J segment lost 0 bases and the V segment lost 9 bases, leaving 21 bases of the junction unmatched. This CDR3 spans 20 amino acids. Germline V lookup: CDR1 WNHNN, CDR2 SYGVQD (reference sequence). The CDR3 DNA sequence: TGCGCCAGTGCCGGGACAGGGCCAGATTCCTGCAAACATAGCAATCAGCCCCAGCATTTT. It translates to CASAGTGPDSCKHSNQPQHF.

This chain connects TRBV20-1 to TRBJ2-3; possibly TRBD2 for D (5 bases). CDR1 DFQATT and CDR2 SNEGSKA come from the germline V gene (reference sequence). This CDR3 comprises 14 residues. Deletions cut 3 bases from V and 0 bases from J, with 10 bases between. CDR3 sequence: CSASSSASTDTQYF. The CDR3 coding sequence is TGCAGTGCTAGTAGTAGCGCCAGCACAGATACGCAGTATTTT.

For this clone: Other DNA sequences in this sample translate to the same CDR3. The chain uses TRBV29-1 and TRBJ2-3; D possibly corresponds to TRBD2 (5 bases). Looked up from germline, CDR1 is SQVTM and CDR2 is ANQGSEA. Trimming stripped 3 bases from V and 2 bases from J, with 6 bases between. The CDR3 loop spans 12 amino acids. CDR3 DNA sequence: TGCAGCGTTGAGGGAGACACAGATACGCAGTATTTT. Residues: CSVEGDTDTQYF.

The chain is built from TRBV30 and TRBJ2-1; the match to TRBD2 covers 10 bases. V gave up 3 bases and J gave up 2 bases; unmatched junction bases: 7. CDR1 is GTSNPN and CDR2 is SVGIG in the germline V gene (reference sequence). The CDR3 covers 16 residues. The CDR3 region has the DNA TGTGCCTGGAGGCTAGGACTAGCGGCTACCTACAATGAGCAGTTCTTC. Translated: CAWRLGLAATYNEQFF.

This clone has only a few counts. J is TRBJ1-2 and V is TRBV5-4; maybe TRBD1 (5 bases). The germline V gene has CDR1 SGHNT and CDR2 YYREEE (reference sequence). CDR3 length: 17 residues. Trimming pared 4 bases from V and 4 bases from J, leaving 23 bases between. This CDR3 is CASSPSERDSERYGYTF. The CDR3 DNA reads as TGTGCCAGCAGCCCCTCCGAGCGGGACTCCGAACGCTATGGCTACACCTTC.

The chain is built from TRBV5-1 and TRBJ2-7, with 9 bases fitting TRBD2. The CDR3 totals 15 residues. V was clipped by 3 bases and J by 5 bases; unmatched bases: 9. Per germline, CDR1 SGHRS and CDR2 YFSETQ. The CDR3 sequence is CASSSGTSQFNEQYF. The CDR3 region has the DNA TGCGCCAGCAGCTCCGGGACTAGCCAGTTCAACGAGCAGTACTTC.

V usage is TRBV19 and J usage is TRBJ2-2; no clear D gene. The CDR3 consists of 12 residues. V was pared by 6 bases and J by 4 bases, with 6 bases between. Germline V gene lookup returns CDR1 LNHDA and CDR2 SQIVND (reference sequence). DNA for the CDR3: TGTGCCAGTAGCTTCTCCACCGGGGAGCTGTTTTTT. This translates into CASSFSTGELFF. Full variable domain (remainder filled in from reference TRBV19 and TRBJ2-2): DGGITQSPKYLFRKEGQNVTLSCEQNLNHDAMYWYRQDPGQGLRLIYYSQIVNDFQKGDIAEGYSVSREKKESFPLTVTSAQKNPTAFYLCASSFSTGELFFGEGSRLTVL.

This clone was found once. The chain employs TRBV27 and TRBJ1-1; 7 bases are shared with TRBD1. Per germline, CDR1 MNHEY and CDR2 SMNVEV (reference sequence). V lost 8 bases to trimming and J lost 3 bases; unmatched junction nucleotides: 9. This CDR3 is built from 14 residues. DNA of the CDR3: TGTGCCAGCTTCCCGGGACAGATGGACACTGAAGCTTTCTTT. Translating gives CASFPGQMDTEAFF.

The chain carries TRBV27 and TRBJ2-7, with TRBD1 matching over 8 bases. Trimming removed 7 bases from V and 1 base from J; junction bases left unmatched: 6. The CDR3 loop spans 14 amino acids. CDR1 is MNHEY, CDR2 SMNVEV, per germline (reference sequence). The CDR3 loop reads CASTTDRDSYEQYF. For the CDR3, the DNA is TGTGCCAGCACCACGGACAGGGATTCCTACGAGCAGTACTTC.

The chain couples TRBV6-5 to TRBJ2-7, with a tentative D call TRBD2 (6 bases). The CDR3 extends over 14 amino acids. The V gene's germline CDR1 is MNHEY and CDR2 SVGAGI. The ends were cut back, 5 bases at V and 2 bases at J, with 13 bases in the middle. Here the CDR3 reads CASSPLKRAYEQYF. The CDR3 DNA follows: TGTGCCAGCAGTCCCCTAAAGCGGGCCTACGAGCAGTACTTC.

The chain carries TRBV18 and TRBJ2-5, with 10 bases matching TRBD2. CDR3 size: 14 residues. The V and J ends lost 4 bases and 4 bases, in that order; junction bases with no gene match: 3. The germline V gene encodes CDR1 KGHSH and CDR2 LQKENI. CDR3 protein: CASSLLAGVETQYF. The CDR3 DNA sequence: TGTGCCAGCTCACTCCTAGCGGGAGTAGAGACCCAGTACTTC.

In its sample, this clone was seen a few times. CDR3 bases: TGTGCCAGCAGCTTTGCGAGTGGCCACAGGACAGACGCCACAGATACGCAGTATTTT. It is translated as CASSFASGHRTDATDTQYF. The V and J genes are TRBV27 and TRBJ2-3; D is possibly TRBD1 (6 bases). V lost 6 bases to trimming and J lost 2 bases, with 27 bases between them. The CDR3 runs to 19 residues. CDR1 and CDR2 from the germline V gene are MNHEY and SMNVEV (reference sequence).

This clone was counted once. This CDR3 is CSGKEQGGLNTEAFF. As DNA, the CDR3 is TGCAGCGGGAAAGAACAGGGGGGATTGAACACTGAAGCTTTCTTT. The rearrangement joins TRBV29-1 to TRBJ1-1; 8 bases are shared with TRBD1. The J segment lost 0 bases and the V segment lost 7 bases, leaving 10 bases of the junction unmatched. Germline V CDR1 and CDR2: SQVTM, ANQGSEA. The CDR3 loop spans 15 amino acids.

This clone has a handful of counts. V and J are TRBV30 and TRBJ2-7, with a tentative D call TRBD1 (6 bases). V shed 5 bases and J shed 4 bases, with 9 bases lying between them. This CDR3 comprises 11 residues. Germline CDR1 and CDR2: GTSNPN and SVGIG (reference sequence). The DNA of the CDR3 is TGTGCCTGGGGCACAGGGTACGAGCAGTACTTC. The encoded protein is CAWGTGYEQYF.